This is a list of T cell receptor beta chains from one sample in a study of cytomegalovirus exposure and HLA in healthy donors. Here immunoSEQ multiplex PCR was the method, and the copy in TCRdb shows in-frame clones only, minus some. The data show about 110,000 clones, with more than 70% seen just once and more than 2% held by the top ten. Sequencing was carried out using PBMCs. The receptor set was obtained from a woman aged 18-30 years in good health and CMV-seronegative. Each CDR3 is given with its conserved first and last residue. The D gene is left open where the match is weak. A row's size may be missing; if present it is once, few, many or a size class.

clone size	V gene	D gene	CDR3 length	J gene	CDR3 DNA	CDR3 protein
.	TRBV2	.	15	TRBJ1-4	TGTGCCAGCCGAATCAGTGGGCAGGGTAATGAAAAACTGTTTTTT	CASRISGQGNEKLFF
.	TRBV28	TRBD1	15	TRBJ1-5	TGTGCCAGCAGTCGGGGACAGGCACTCAATCAGCCCCAGCATTTT	CASSRGQALNQPQHF
.	TRBV28	.	16	TRBJ1-1	TGTGCCAGCAGTTTTTTTGACGGCGGCTGGAACACTGAAGCTTTCTTT	CASSFFDGGWNTEAFF
.	TRBV9	TRBD2	15	TRBJ2-5	TGTGCCAGCAGCGGAGACGGGACTAGCGAAGAGACCCAGTACTTC	CASSGDGTSEETQYF
.	TRBV5-4	TRBD1	13	TRBJ1-2	TGTGCCAGCAGCCGGGGACAGATATATGGCTACACCTTC	CASSRGQIYGYTF
.	TRBV30	TRBD2	15	TRBJ2-1	TGTGCCTGGACTTCGGGACTAGCGGTTTACAATGAGCAGTTCTTC	CAWTSGLAVYNEQFF
.	TRBV5-4	.	14	TRBJ2-5	TGTGCCAGCAGCTCCAGGGGGGTTGGGGAGACCCAGTACTTC	CASSSRGVGETQYF
.	TRBV7-2	.	13	TRBJ1-1	TGTGCCAGCAGCTTAGTCAGGAACACTGAAGCTTTCTTT	CASSLVRNTEAFF
.	TRBV18	.	15	TRBJ2-7	TGTGCCAGCTCACGGGTGGGGGCTCACTCCTACGAGCAGTACTTC	CASSRVGAHSYEQYF
.	TRBV7-9	.	13	TRBJ1-2	TGTGCCAGCAGCCAAGGACAGATCTATGGCTACACCTTC	CASSQGQIYGYTF
.	TRBV29-1	.	12	TRBJ2-7	TGCAGCGTTGGTTTCGGGGCCTACGAGCAGTACTTC	CSVGFGAYEQYF
.	TRBV6-5	.	13	TRBJ1-2	TGTGCCAGCAGTTACTCGGAACACAGGGACCCCTTCTTC	CASSYSEHRDPFF
.	TRBV15	.	15	TRBJ2-7	TGTGCCACCAGCAGAGAGCCAGGGTGGTCCTACGAGCAGTACTTC	CATSREPGWSYEQYF
.	TRBV23-1	.	15	TRBJ2-1	TGCGCCAGCAGTCGTCCCCTAGATGCATACAATGAGCAGTTCTTC	CASSRPLDAYNEQFF
.	TRBV28	.	15	TRBJ2-3	TGTGCCGAAAACCGGTCCTTATCTCTCACAGATACGCAGTATTTT	CAENRSLSLTDTQYF
.	TRBV7-8	.	18	TRBJ1-2	TGTGCCAGCAGCTTAGACGGTTTTCGGGGGGATCCTAACTATGGCTACACCTTC	CASSLDGFRGDPNYGYTF
.	TRBV5-1	TRBD1	14	TRBJ1-2	TGCGCCAGCAGCGCAAGGACAGGGGACTATGGCTACACCTTC	CASSARTGDYGYTF
.	TRBV11-2	TRBD1	15	TRBJ2-5	TGTGCCAGCAGCTTAGAGGTAGTACAGGGGGAGACCCAGTACTTC	CASSLEVVQGETQYF
few	TRBV5-1	.	14	TRBJ2-1	TGCGCCAGCAGCTTGGGACCTCCACAGGGAGAGCAGTTCTTC	CASSLGPPQGEQFF
.	TRBV18	TRBD1	16	TRBJ1-1	TGTGCCAGCTCACCAGGGACAGGGACCTGGAACACTGAAGCTTTCTTT	CASSPGTGTWNTEAFF
once	TRBV6-1	TRBD1	16	TRBJ1-2	TGTGCCAGCAGTGAACCATGGACAGGTGCGGTTCATGGCTACACCTTC	CASSEPWTGAVHGYTF
once	TRBV27	.	13	TRBJ2-5	TGTGCCAGCAGCCAAAGAAGAGGAGAGACCCAGTACTTC	CASSQRRGETQYF
.	TRBV7-3	.	13	TRBJ1-2	TGTGCCAGCAGCGGAAGCCCAGGGGATGGCTACACCTTC	CASSGSPGDGYTF
.	TRBV7-2	.	13	TRBJ1-5	TGTGCCAGCAGTTCAGGCTACAGTCAGCCCCAGCATTTT	CASSSGYSQPQHF
.	TRBV7-2	.	15	TRBJ1-3	TGTGCCAGCACCCCCAACGGGGGGCTTGGAAACACCATATATTTT	CASTPNGGLGNTIYF
few	TRBV14	.	14	TRBJ1-1	TGTGCCAGCAGCCCCCCGGGAATGAACACTGAAGCTTTCTTT	CASSPPGMNTEAFF
.	TRBV6-5	.	14	TRBJ2-1	TGTGCCAGCAGAGTAACCGGGGGCTACAATGAGCAGTTCTTC	CASRVTGGYNEQFF
.	TRBV28	.	14	TRBJ2-1	TGTGCCAGCAGTGATGCAGGGTCCTACAATGAGCAGTTCTTC	CASSDAGSYNEQFF
.	TRBV5-1	TRBD1	15	TRBJ2-2	TGCGCCAGCAGCTTTGGGACAGCGAACACCGGGGAGCTGTTTTTT	CASSFGTANTGELFF
once	TRBV6-5	TRBD1	15	TRBJ1-1	TGTGCCAGCAGCGGACAGGGGTTAAGGAGCTCTGAAGCTTTCTTT	CASSGQGLRSSEAFF
few	TRBV10-3	TRBD1	13	TRBJ2-7	TGTGCCATCAACCGGGACAGGGCTCGTGAGCAGTACTTC	CAINRDRAREQYF
.	TRBV18	.	12	TRBJ2-7	TGTGCCAGCCAAGGACAGACCTACGAGCAGTACTTC	CASQGQTYEQYF
.	TRBV29-1	TRBD1	13	TRBJ2-1	TGCAGCGGGGGTGACAGGGGGCTGCTTGAGCAGTTCTTC	CSGGDRGLLEQFF
.	TRBV9	TRBD2	15	TRBJ2-1	TGTGCCAGCAGCGGGTACACTAGCGGGAGGGCGGAGCAGTTCTTC	CASSGYTSGRAEQFF
.	TRBV15	.	14	TRBJ2-7	TGTGCCACCAGCAGGGTCGGGTATGGATACGAGCAGTACTTC	CATSRVGYGYEQYF
.	TRBV29-1	TRBD1	15	TRBJ2-7	TGCAGCGTTTCTCCCGGGACAGGGGGAACGTACGAGCAGTACTTC	CSVSPGTGGTYEQYF
.	TRBV5-4	.	15	TRBJ1-1	TGTGCCAGCAGCTTTCTCATTAACTCTAACACTGAAGCTTTCTTT	CASSFLINSNTEAFF
once	TRBV27	TRBD1	18	TRBJ1-2	TGTGCCAGCAGACATCGGGGGGACAGGGGTAGAATTAACTATGGCTACACCTTC	CASRHRGDRGRINYGYTF
.	TRBV23-1	.	14	TRBJ2-4	TGCGCCAGCGATAAACAGGGGGGGGGAAACATTCAGTACTTC	CASDKQGGGNIQYF
.	TRBV15	.	14	TRBJ1-1	TGTGCCACCGGTTTTGGGGGGGATAGCACTGAAGCTTTCTTT	CATGFGGDSTEAFF
.	TRBV6-1	TRBD2	16	TRBJ2-1	TGTGCCAGCAGTGAAGCTGGGCTAGCGGGGCCCTATGAGCAGTTCTTC	CASSEAGLAGPYEQFF
.	TRBV29-1	.	15	TRBJ1-2	TGCAGCGTTGGGGGCGGAGTCCCTTCTAACTATGGCTACACCTTC	CSVGGGVPSNYGYTF
.	TRBV4-2	.	16	TRBJ1-2	TGTGCCAGCAGCCAAGGTGGTGGGGGGAGGAACTATGGCTACACCTTC	CASSQGGGGRNYGYTF
.	TRBV9	TRBD2	14	TRBJ2-3	TGTGCCAGCGGGGGTAGCGGGAGTGCAGATACGCAGTATTTT	CASGGSGSADTQYF
.	TRBV5-6	.	14	TRBJ1-3	TGTGCCAGCAGCTTGTCAGGGGCTGGAAACACCATATATTTT	CASSLSGAGNTIYF
.	TRBV2	.	15	TRBJ2-3	TGTGCCAGCGGGCTAGCGCCCCTCCACACAGATACGCAGTATTTT	CASGLAPLHTDTQYF
.	TRBV29-1	.	12	TRBJ1-2	TGCAGCGGGCTAACAGGGATTTATGGCTACACCTTC	CSGLTGIYGYTF
.	TRBV2	.	16	TRBJ2-3	TGTGCCAGCAGTGAGAGGGGGGAGGGGTACACAGATACGCAGTATTTT	CASSERGEGYTDTQYF
.	TRBV9	.	16	TRBJ2-1	TGTGCCAGCAGCGGCCTTACTAGCCGGGGTTCGAGTGAGCAGTTCTTC	CASSGLTSRGSSEQFF
.	TRBV28	.	13	TRBJ2-7	TGTGCCAGCGAGAGGGTCGTTGGCTACGAGCAGTACTTC	CASERVVGYEQYF
.	TRBV6-6	TRBD1	16	TRBJ2-7	TGTGCCAGCAGTTACAATCCAGACAGGGGGCTAGAGGAGCAGTACTTC	CASSYNPDRGLEEQYF
.	TRBV6-6	.	16	TRBJ1-5	TGTGCCAGCAGCCCCCGTTCGACAAATAGCAATCAGCCCCAGCATTTT	CASSPRSTNSNQPQHF
.	TRBV28	TRBD1	15	TRBJ2-7	TGTGCCAGCAGTTTGATAGGGACAGTTAATTACGAGCAGTACTTC	CASSLIGTVNYEQYF
.	TRBV4-1	TRBD2	19	TRBJ2-1	TGCGCCAGCAGCCAGGGACTAGCGTATGCTTCTAGCTCCTACAATGAGCAGTTCTTC	CASSQGLAYASSSYNEQFF
.	TRBV28	TRBD1	14	TRBJ1-5	TGTGCCAGCAGTGCGGGACAGTTCAATCAGCCCCAGCATTTT	CASSAGQFNQPQHF
.	TRBV6-6	.	15	TRBJ2-7	TGTGCCAGCAGTTACTCCGGGACTGGTGGGCGCGAGCAGTACTTC	CASSYSGTGGREQYF